Sequencing of this T cell receptor beta chain was carried out in a study of cytomegalovirus exposure and HLA in healthy donors. Study as a whole: In terms of ancestry, the Caucasian-associated cluster contained 75% to 90% of the approximately 400 genotyped donors.

In germline, CDR1 is MNHNS, CDR2 SASEGT. The CDR3 spans 13 residues. Trimming removed 7 bases from V and 4 bases from J; junction bases left unmatched: 4. A multiplex PCR was run with 60 Vbeta primers and 13 Jbeta primers. Measured with immunoSEQ multiplex PCR; TCRdb has only the in-frame clones, and not every one. The sample includes about 220,000 clones, over 65% seen only once; the top ten take roughly 0.62%. The sequence was obtained from a man aged 18 to 30 in good health and CMV-seronegative. V gene TRBV6-1 combines with J gene TRBJ2-3; 8 bases map to TRBD2. The sequenced material came from PBMCs. The CDR3 is CASKREGADTQYF. CDR3 DNA: TGTGCCAGCAAACGGGAGGGCGCAGATACGCAGTATTTT.